This T cell receptor beta chain was identified during a study of vaccination effects on CD4 cells after COVID-19 (dated by TCRdb to between 2022 and 2023). The study in broad terms: Each participant got two doses of an mRNA SARS-CoV-2 vaccine, either BNT162b2 or mRNA-1273. SARS-CoV-2 spike-specific CD4+ TCR repertoires from before and after mRNA vaccination were compared in COVID-19 convalescent patients and in infection-naive vaccine recipients. The Oncomine TCR Beta short-read assay on an Illumina iSeq 100 was used to sequence cultures from other donors in the study. A total of 9 to 11 COVID-19 convalescent patients and a handful of SARS-CoV-2-naive healthy vaccine recipients were included in the full study.

The CDR3 runs 14 residues from the cysteine to the phenylalanine. The sequence is cut down to CDR3 DNA, 42 bases in frame from base 1. V is pared back by 8 bases and J by 4 bases, with 18 bases lying between the germline termini. The germline V gene (reference sequence) supplies CDR1 GTSNPN and CDR2 SVGIG. In the ViraFEST assay, PBMC were stimulated with viral peptide pools, and antigen-specific CD4+ T cell clonotypes were then identified by expansion using TCR sequencing. After less than 13 days of culture, CD4+ T cells were isolated with the EasySep CD4+ T cell isolation kit. The absence of prior SARS-CoV-2 infection in healthy vaccine recipients was confirmed by negative nucleocapsid antibodies before and after vaccination. Two million PBMC per well were cultured with approximately 10 ug/ml peptides in IMDM containing 5% human AB serum, roughly 9.5 IU/ml IL-2 and gentamicin. On days 3 and 7, half of the culture medium was replaced with fresh IL-2-containing medium. Unless otherwise noted, each peptide stimulation condition was cultured in triplicate wells. PBMC were separated from whole blood using Ficoll-Paque Plus gradient centrifugation and were then either cryopreserved at -140C or used fresh. The spike proteins of SARS-CoV-2 and of the common cold coronaviruses HCoV-NL63, HCoV-OC43 and HCoV-229E were spanned by overlapping peptide pools. The QIAamp micro DNA kit was used to extract genomic DNA from the cultured CD4+ T cells.

A note on this clone: The specificity of this receptor is unknown. Within one base of it there is no much larger clone, and no base qualities were kept.

What the authors observed across the whole study: Among healthy vaccine recipients, nearly all vaccine-induced clones were SARS-CoV-2 mono-reactive, and only 1 of 255 was cross-reactive with common cold coronaviruses. Marked clonal contraction was observed in both infection-induced and vaccine-induced clones at late post-vaccination timepoints, consistent with waning T cell responses. Only a small number of convalescent patients were included, and no early post-infection timepoints were available, which limited the study.

Libraries were prepared through the immunoSEQ multiplex PCR assay. DNA from the CD4+ T cells that had been cultured and isolated underwent TCR beta CDR3 sequencing. The authors' analysis ran thus. The analysis removed non-productive TCR sequences, trimmed reads to the CDR3 region, and retained only CDR3s that were 7 or more amino acids long. Antigen-specific clonotypes were identified with the MANAFEST web app by comparing expansion in peptide wells against reference cultures. Positive clones required FDR<0.05 expansion versus reference and all other wells, odds ratio above 5, and frequency above 0.1% in two replicate wells. Cross-reactive clonotypes were defined as significantly expanded in SARS-CoV-2 spike wells and in at least one common cold coronavirus spike condition. Using the stringdist R package, CDR3 similarity was measured by Levenshtein distance, and unrooted trees were constructed with ape in R 3.6.1. TCRdb took this table from immuneACCESS and kept in-frame rearrangements with V and J called. Such tables lack part of the clones; where checked against another copy, unresolved V genes explain under half of the gap, and the rest is unexplained. The DNA was the basis for D and trimming; V, J and clone size are from that table. The sample table lists tens of thousands of clones, 60% to 80% of them with a count of one. Of the sample, 5% to 7% falls within the top ten clones.

This TCR derives from a human donor who received a COVID-19 vaccine. The material was CD4+ T cells from PBMCs cultured with HCoV-OC43 spike peptides, obtained before COVID-19 vaccination. What the cell subset or site label conveys for this sample: HCoV-OC43 spike overlapping peptide pool stimulation. The rearrangement combines TRBV30 with TRBJ1-3, with TRBD1 perhaps the D gene, on 6 matching bases. The DNA reads as follows: TGTGCCGGAACCCTAGGGGGGAAAGGAAACACCATATATTTT. Its translation is CAGTLGGKGNTIYF.